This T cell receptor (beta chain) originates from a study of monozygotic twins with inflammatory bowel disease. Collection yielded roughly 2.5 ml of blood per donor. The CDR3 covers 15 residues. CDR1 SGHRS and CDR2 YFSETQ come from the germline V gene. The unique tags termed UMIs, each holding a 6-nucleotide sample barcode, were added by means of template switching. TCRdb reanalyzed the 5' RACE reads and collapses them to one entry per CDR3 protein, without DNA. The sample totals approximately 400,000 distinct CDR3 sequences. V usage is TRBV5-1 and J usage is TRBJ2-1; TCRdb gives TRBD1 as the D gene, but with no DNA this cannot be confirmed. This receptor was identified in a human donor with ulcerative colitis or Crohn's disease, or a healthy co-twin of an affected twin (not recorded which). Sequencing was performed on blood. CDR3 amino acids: CASRHDLVGGNEQFF. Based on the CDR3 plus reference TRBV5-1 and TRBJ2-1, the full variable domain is KAGVTQTPRYLIKTRGQQVTLSCSPISGHRSVSWYQQTPGQGLQFLFEYFSETQRNKGNFPGRFSGRQFSNSRSEMNVSTLELGDSALYLCASRHDLVGGNEQFFGPGTRLTVL.